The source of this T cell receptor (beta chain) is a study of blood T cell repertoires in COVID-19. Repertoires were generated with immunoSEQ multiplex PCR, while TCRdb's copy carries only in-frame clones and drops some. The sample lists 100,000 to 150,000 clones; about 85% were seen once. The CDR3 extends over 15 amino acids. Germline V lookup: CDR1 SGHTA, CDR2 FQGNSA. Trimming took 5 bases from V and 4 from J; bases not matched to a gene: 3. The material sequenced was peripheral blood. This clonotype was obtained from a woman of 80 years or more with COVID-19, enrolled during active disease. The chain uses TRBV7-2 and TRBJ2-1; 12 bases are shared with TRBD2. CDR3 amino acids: CASSLTSGGYNEQFF. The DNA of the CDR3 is TGTGCCAGCAGCCTGACTAGCGGGGGATACAATGAGCAGTTCTTC. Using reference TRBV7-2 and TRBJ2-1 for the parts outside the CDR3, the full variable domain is GAGVSQSPSNKVTEKGKDVELRCDPISGHTALYWYRQSLGQGLEFLIYFQGNSAPDKSGLPSDRFSAERTGGSVSTLTIQRTQQEDSAVYLCASSLTSGGYNEQFFGPGTRLTVL.